This is a list of T cell receptor beta chains from one sample in a study of OX40 agonist ivuxolimab in advanced cancers. Produced via immunoSEQ multiplex PCR; TCRdb's table is partial and in-frame only. Among tens of thousands of clones listed, about 90% were seen once. The specimen comprised CD4+ or CD8+ T cells sorted from blood, sampled in a trial of the OX40 agonist ivuxolimab. The origin of the receptors is an adult with an advanced solid tumor such as melanoma, head and neck, liver or kidney cancer. CDR3s include the opening cysteine and the closing phenylalanine or tryptophan.

v_gene	j_gene	CDR3aa
TRBV2	TRBJ2-5	CASSEALGRVNF
TRBV19	TRBJ2-7	CASSIWAGGINEQYF
TRBV5-1	TRBJ2-5	CASSPTGTGGVETQYF
TRBV5-6	TRBJ2-7	CASSLGYEQYF
TRBV28	TRBJ2-2	CASSLSSSSNTGELFF
TRBV5-1	TRBJ1-2	CASSLGDRRYGYTF
TRBV10-3	TRBJ1-5	CATGVEGQSNQPQHF
TRBV7-9	TRBJ1-4	CASSLSGSEKLFF
TRBV5-1	TRBJ2-5	CASQGNTGGAETQYF
TRBV14	TRBJ2-1	CASSPRTSGTSSYNEQFF
TRBV28	TRBJ2-7	CASGGGPYF
TRBV6-1	TRBJ2-4	CASSEVPGAPKNIQYF
TRBV6-1	TRBJ2-3	CASSDGLADTQYF
TRBV9	TRBJ2-3	CASSVGPVSTDTQYF
TRBV28	TRBJ2-5	CASRNTLGETQYF
TRBV7-2	TRBJ1-6	CASSRVGQSSYNSPLHF
TRBV7-8	TRBJ2-1	CASSLYISEGNEQFF
TRBV5-1	TRBJ1-3	CASSLRVGSGNTIYF
TRBV7-2	TRBJ2-2	CASSSGAQRLNTGELFF
TRBV25-1	TRBJ1-5	CASSEQYSNQPQHF
TRBV27	TRBJ2-7	CASSLAGTRNSYEQYF
TRBV7-3	TRBJ2-5	CASSLRQGAGETQYF
TRBV18	TRBJ2-5	CASSGGGVETQYF
TRBV5-1	TRBJ2-1	CASSLQQSYNEQFF
TRBV5-1	TRBJ1-2	CASSLAVGALDGYTF
TRBV18	TRBJ2-1	CASSQGPGANEQFF
TRBV11-2	TRBJ2-1	CASSLAAGANEQFF
TRBV27	TRBJ2-3	CASSLGLAAADTQYF
TRBV6-6	TRBJ2-7	CASSVGGARDEQYF
TRBV5-1	TRBJ2-5	CASSEQRQSQETQYF
TRBV28	TRBJ1-4	CASVGVGPTNEKLFF
TRBV4-1	TRBJ1-1	CASSPTTGNTEAFF
TRBV6-5	TRBJ2-6	CASHRGNSGANVLTF
TRBV6-5	TRBJ1-1	CASSPRANTEAFF
TRBV18	TRBJ1-1	CASSPLQLNTEAFF
TRBV5-4	TRBJ2-5	CASSIRTSGQETQYF
TRBV2	TRBJ2-3	CASRLAGIGTDTQYF
TRBV28	TRBJ1-2	CASSLGGLHYGYTF
TRBV2	TRBJ2-5	CASRETGGQETQYF
TRBV28	TRBJ2-7	CASSSFSSRGIYEQYF
TRBV7-9	TRBJ2-6	CASSLATPSPGANVLTF
TRBV5-8	TRBJ1-5	CASSLFMVGGGQPQHF
TRBV9	TRBJ2-3	CASGSSPRPDTQYF
TRBV18	TRBJ1-1	CASSPLGDSEAFF
TRBV30	TRBJ1-5	CAWKGQLGQPQHF